The clone carrying this T cell receptor (beta chain) was recorded a few times. This PCR relied on a set of 60 Vbeta primers and 13 Jbeta primers. Repertoires were generated with immunoSEQ multiplex PCR, while TCRdb's copy carries only in-frame clones and drops some. The data show some 130,000 clones, roughly 65% seen once. The data were obtained in a study of cytomegalovirus exposure and HLA in healthy donors. V gave up 0 bases and J gave up 8 bases, with 18 bases separating them. The germline V gene encodes CDR1 SGHDN and CDR2 FVKESK. This CDR3 is built from 16 residues. The specimen was PBMCs. The rearrangement joins TRBV14 to TRBJ2-3, with D perhaps TRBD1 (5 bases). The source is a man aged 40-49 years in good health and CMV-seropositive. Here the CDR3 DNA reads TGTGCCAGCAGCCAAGATTCTTCGGCAGGGTGGGTTACGCAGTATTTT. Translating it yields CASSQDSSAGWVTQYF.